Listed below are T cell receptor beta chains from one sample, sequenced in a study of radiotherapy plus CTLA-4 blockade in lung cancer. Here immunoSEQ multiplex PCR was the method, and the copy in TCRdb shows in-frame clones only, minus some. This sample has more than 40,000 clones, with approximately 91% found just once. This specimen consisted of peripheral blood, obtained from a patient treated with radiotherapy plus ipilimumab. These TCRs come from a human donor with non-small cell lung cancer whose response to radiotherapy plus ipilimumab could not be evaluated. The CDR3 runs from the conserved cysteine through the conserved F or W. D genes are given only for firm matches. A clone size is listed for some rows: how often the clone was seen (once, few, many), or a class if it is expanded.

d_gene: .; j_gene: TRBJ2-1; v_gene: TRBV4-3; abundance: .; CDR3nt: TGCGCCAGCAGCCAGGCCTACGGGACACCGTCCCTCAATGAGCAGTTCTTC; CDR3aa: CASSQAYGTPSLNEQFF
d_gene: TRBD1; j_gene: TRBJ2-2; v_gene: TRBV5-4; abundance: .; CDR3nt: TGTGCCAGCAGCATCAGACAGGGGACTTTATCCGGGGAGCTGTTTTTT; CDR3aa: CASSIRQGTLSGELFF
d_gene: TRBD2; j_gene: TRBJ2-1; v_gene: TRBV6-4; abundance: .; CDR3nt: TGTGCCAGCAGTGAATGGAGCGGGAGTAGTGGCAATGAGCAGTTCTTC; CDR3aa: CASSEWSGSSGNEQFF
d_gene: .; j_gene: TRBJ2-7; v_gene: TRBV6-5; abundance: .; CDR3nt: TGTGCCAGCACCTCCTCGGCACAGGCCTACGAGCAGTACTTC; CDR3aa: CASTSSAQAYEQYF
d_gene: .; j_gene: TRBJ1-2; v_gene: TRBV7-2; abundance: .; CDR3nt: TGTGCCAGCAGCTCACAGGGTATTGGCTACACCTTC; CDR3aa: CASSSQGIGYTF
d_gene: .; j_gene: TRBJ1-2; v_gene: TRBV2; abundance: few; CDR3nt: TGTGCCCGGGGGGTCTTCGACCGGTATGGCTACACCTTC; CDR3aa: CARGVFDRYGYTF
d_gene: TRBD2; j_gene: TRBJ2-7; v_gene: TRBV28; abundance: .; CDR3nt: TGTGCCAGCCTTAATAGCGGGCTTAGCTCCTACGAGCAGTACTTC; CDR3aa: CASLNSGLSSYEQYF
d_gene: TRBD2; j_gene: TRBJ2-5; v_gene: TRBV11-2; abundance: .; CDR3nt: TGTGCCAGCAGCTTAGACGGGAGGCCATATACGAGAGAGACCCAGTACTTC; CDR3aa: CASSLDGRPYTRETQYF
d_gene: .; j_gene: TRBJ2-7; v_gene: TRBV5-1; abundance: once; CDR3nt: TGCGCCAGCAGCCCCATGACAGGTGCCTCCTACGAGCAGTACTTC; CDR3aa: CASSPMTGASYEQYF
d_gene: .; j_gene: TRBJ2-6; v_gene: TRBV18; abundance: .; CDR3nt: TGTGCCAGCTCACCTTATACAGGATCCGGGGCCAACGTCCTGACTTTC; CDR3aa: CASSPYTGSGANVLTF
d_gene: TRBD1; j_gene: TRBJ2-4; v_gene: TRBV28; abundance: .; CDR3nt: TGTGCCAGCAGTACAGGGGGCTCAGCCAAAAACATTCAGTACTTC; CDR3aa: CASSTGGSAKNIQYF
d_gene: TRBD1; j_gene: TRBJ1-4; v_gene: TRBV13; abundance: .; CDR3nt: TGTGCCAGCAGCTTAGGGACGTTTCCGGGACAGGGTCTAACTAATGAAAAACTGTTTTTT; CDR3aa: CASSLGTFPGQGLTNEKLFF
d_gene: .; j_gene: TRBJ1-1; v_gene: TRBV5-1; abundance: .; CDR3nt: TGCGCCAGCAGCTTGTTGGCAGGCGCTAACACTGAAGCTTTCTTT; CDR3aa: CASSLLAGANTEAFF
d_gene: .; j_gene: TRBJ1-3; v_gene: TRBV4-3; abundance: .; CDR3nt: TGCGCCAGCAGCCAAGATCCCCCGACTCTCCCGGGAGGAAACACCATATATTTT; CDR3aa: CASSQDPPTLPGGNTIYF
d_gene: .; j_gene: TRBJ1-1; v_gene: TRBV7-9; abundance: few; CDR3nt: TGTGCCAGCAGCCCAAAACAGAGACTGAACACTGAAGCTTTCTTT; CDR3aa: CASSPKQRLNTEAFF
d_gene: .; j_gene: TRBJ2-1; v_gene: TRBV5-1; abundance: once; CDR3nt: TGCGCCAGCAGCTTGGGGGGGGAATACAATGAGCAGTTCTTC; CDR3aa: CASSLGGEYNEQFF
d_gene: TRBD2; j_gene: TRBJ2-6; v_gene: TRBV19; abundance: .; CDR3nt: TGTGCCAGTAATACGGGACTAGCGGTTTTCTCTGGGGCCAACGTCCTGACTTTC; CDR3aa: CASNTGLAVFSGANVLTF
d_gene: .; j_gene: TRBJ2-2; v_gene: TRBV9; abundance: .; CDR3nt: TGTGCCAGCAGCGTAACAGGCAACACCGGGGAGCTGTTTTTT; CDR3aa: CASSVTGNTGELFF
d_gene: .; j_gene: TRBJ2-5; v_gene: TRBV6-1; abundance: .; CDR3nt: TGTGCCAGCAGATACCGGGACTTTCAAGAGACCCAGTACTTC; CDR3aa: CASRYRDFQETQYF
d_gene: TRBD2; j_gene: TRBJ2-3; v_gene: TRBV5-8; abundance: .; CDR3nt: TGTGCCAGCAGCTGGGGGACTAGCGGGTTCACAGATACGCAGTATTTT; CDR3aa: CASSWGTSGFTDTQYF
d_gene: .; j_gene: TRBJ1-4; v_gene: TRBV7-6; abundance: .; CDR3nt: TGTGCCAGCAGCCAGAGGGGAGGTAATGAAAAACTGTTTTTT; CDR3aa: CASSQRGGNEKLFF
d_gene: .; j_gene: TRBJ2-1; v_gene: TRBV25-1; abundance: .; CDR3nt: TGTGCCAGCAGTCCTTTGGGGGGGCAGCAGTTCTTC; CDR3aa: CASSPLGGQQFF
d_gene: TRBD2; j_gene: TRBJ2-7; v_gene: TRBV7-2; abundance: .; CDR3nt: TGTGCCAGCAGCTTAGCTAGCGGGATGGGCTCCTACGAGCAGTACTTC; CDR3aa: CASSLASGMGSYEQYF
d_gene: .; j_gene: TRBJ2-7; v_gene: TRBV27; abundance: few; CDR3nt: TGTGCCAGCAGTTTGAGGGCCGAAGTCTACGAGCAGTACTTC; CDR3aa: CASSLRAEVYEQYF
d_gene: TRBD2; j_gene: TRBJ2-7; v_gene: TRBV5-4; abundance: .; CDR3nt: TGTGCCAGCAGCTTGGGGACTAGTCGCGAGCAGTACTTC; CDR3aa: CASSLGTSREQYF
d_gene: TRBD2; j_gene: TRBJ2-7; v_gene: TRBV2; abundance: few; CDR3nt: TGTGCCAGCAGTAGACTAGCGGGGGGGAACTCCTACGAGCAGTACTTC; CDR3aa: CASSRLAGGNSYEQYF
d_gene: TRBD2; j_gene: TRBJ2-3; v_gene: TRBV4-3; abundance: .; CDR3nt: TGCGCCAGCAGCACCCGACTAGCGGGGGAAGGAGATACGCAGTATTTT; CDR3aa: CASSTRLAGEGDTQYF
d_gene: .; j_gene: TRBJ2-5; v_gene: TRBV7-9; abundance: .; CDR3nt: TGTGCCAGCAGCTCCCCATCCCGGGGCCAAGAGACCCAGTACTTC; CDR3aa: CASSSPSRGQETQYF
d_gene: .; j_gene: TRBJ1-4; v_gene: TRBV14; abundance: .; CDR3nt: TGTGCCAGCAGCCTTCCCGGGCGGGGTTTATCTGAAAAACTGTTTTTT; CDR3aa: CASSLPGRGLSEKLFF
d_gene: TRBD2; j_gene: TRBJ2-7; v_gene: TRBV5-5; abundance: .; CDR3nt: TGTGCCAGCAGCCTTGGCGTGCTAGCGGGGACCTACGAGCAGTACTTC; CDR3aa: CASSLGVLAGTYEQYF
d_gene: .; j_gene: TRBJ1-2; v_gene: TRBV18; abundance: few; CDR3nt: TGTGCCAGCTCACCACCGGGCATCTATGGCTACACCTTC; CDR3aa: CASSPPGIYGYTF
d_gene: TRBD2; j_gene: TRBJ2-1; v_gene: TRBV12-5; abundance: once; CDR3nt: TGTGCTAGTGGTTTGGGAATTCTAGCGGGAGGGTACAATGAGCAGTTCTTC; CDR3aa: CASGLGILAGGYNEQFF
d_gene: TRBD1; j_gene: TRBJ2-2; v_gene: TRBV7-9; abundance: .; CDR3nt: TGTGCCAGCAGTTTTACAGGGGGTACCGCCGGGGAGCTGTTTTTT; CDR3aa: CASSFTGGTAGELFF
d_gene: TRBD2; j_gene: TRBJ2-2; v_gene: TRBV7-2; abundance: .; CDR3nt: TGTGCCAGCCCGACTAGCGGGGGGGCTCGAACCGGGGAGCTGTTTTTT; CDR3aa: CASPTSGGARTGELFF
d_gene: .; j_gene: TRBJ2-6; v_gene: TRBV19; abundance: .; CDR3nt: TGTGCCAGTACTCCCGTGGGGGCCAACGTCCTGACTTTC; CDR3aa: CASTPVGANVLTF
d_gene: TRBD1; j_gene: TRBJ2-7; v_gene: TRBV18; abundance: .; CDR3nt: TGTGCCAGCTCACCACCGAGGACAGGGCAAGAAGAGCAGTACTTC; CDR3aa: CASSPPRTGQEEQYF
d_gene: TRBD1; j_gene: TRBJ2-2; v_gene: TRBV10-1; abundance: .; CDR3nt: TGCGCCAGCAGTGGACAATGGGACAGGGTGAACACCGGGGAGCTGTTTTTT; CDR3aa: CASSGQWDRVNTGELFF
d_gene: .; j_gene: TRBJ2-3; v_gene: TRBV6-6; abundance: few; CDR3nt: TGTGCCAGCAGTAGCCCAACGGGTCCCCACACAGATACGCAGTATTTT; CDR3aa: CASSSPTGPHTDTQYF
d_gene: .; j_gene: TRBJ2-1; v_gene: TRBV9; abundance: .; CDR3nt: TGTGCCAGCAGTGCTACGTCGCGGGTCAATGAGCAGTTCTTC; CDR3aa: CASSATSRVNEQFF
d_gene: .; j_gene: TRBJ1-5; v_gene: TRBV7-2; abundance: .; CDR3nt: TGTGCCAGCAGCTTTCTGCGGGGTAGCAATCAGCCCCAGCATTTT; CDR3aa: CASSFLRGSNQPQHF
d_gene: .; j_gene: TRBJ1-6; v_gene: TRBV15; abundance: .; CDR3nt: TGTGCCACCAGCCCGCGTATTGGAGGCCTGGGGAGTTCACCCCTCCACTTT; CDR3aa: CATSPRIGGLGSSPLHF
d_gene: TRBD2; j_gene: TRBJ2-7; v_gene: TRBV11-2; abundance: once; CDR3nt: TGTGCCAGCAGCCCGGGGGGTCGACTAGCGGGCTCCTACGAGCAGTACTTC; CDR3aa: CASSPGGRLAGSYEQYF
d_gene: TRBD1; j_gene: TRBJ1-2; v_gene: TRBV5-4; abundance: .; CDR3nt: TGTGCCAGCAGCTATGGGACAGACCTCTATGGCTACACCTTC; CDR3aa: CASSYGTDLYGYTF
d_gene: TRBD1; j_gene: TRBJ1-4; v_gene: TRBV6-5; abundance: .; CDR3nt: TGTGCCAGCAGTTACGGGACAGGGAGTGAAAAACTGTTTTTT; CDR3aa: CASSYGTGSEKLFF
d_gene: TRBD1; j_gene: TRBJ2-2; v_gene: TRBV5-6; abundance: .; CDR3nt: TGTGCCAGCAGCTGGGGACAGGGGAGCACCGGGGAGCTGTTTTTT; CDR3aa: CASSWGQGSTGELFF
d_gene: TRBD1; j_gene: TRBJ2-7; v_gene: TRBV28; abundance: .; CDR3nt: TGTGCCAGCAGTTCCCCGGGACAGGGGTCCTACGAGCAGTACTTC; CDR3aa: CASSSPGQGSYEQYF
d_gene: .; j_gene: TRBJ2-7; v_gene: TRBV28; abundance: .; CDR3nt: TGTGCCAGCAGTTCCCCAGCGGACAGAGACCACGAGCAGTACTTC; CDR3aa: CASSSPADRDHEQYF
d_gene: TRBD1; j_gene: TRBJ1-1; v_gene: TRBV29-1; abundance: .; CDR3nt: TGCAGCGGGGGAGACAGGGTGAACACTGAAGCTTTCTTT; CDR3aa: CSGGDRVNTEAFF
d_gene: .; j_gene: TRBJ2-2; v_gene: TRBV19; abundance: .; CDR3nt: TGTGCCAGTAGTTCCTCGACCGGGGGGGAGCTGTTTTTT; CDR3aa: CASSSSTGGELFF
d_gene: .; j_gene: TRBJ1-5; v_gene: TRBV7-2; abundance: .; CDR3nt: TGTGCCAGCAGCTCGCAGGGGTTTGGCAATCAGCCCCAGCATTTT; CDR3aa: CASSSQGFGNQPQHF
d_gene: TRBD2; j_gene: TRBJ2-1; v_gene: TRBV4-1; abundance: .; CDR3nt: TGCGCCAGCAGCCAGGGCCTTCTAGCGGCCATTTACAATGAGCAGTTCTTC; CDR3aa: CASSQGLLAAIYNEQFF
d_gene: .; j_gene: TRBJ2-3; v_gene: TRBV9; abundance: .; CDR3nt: TGTGCCAGCAGCGTAGGTGGGAGCCCAGATACGCAGTATTTT; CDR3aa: CASSVGGSPDTQYF
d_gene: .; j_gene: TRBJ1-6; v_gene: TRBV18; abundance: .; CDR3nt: TGTGCCAGCTCACCCTGGGCAGAGGGTAATTCGCCCCTCCACTTT; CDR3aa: CASSPWAEGNSPLHF
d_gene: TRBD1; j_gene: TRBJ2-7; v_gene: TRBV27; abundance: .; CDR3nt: TGTGCCACCAGGACAGGGACCTCCTACGAGCAGTACTTC; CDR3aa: CATRTGTSYEQYF
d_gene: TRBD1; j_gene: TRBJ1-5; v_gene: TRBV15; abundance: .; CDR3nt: TGTGCCACCAGCAGGCCGGGACAGGGCAGGAATCAGCCCCAGCATTTT; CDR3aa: CATSRPGQGRNQPQHF
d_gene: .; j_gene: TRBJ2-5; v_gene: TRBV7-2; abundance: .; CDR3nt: TGTGCCAGCAGCTTAATCCAGAAGACCCAGTACTTC; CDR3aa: CASSLIQKTQYF
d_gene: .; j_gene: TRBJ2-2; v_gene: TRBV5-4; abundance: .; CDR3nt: TGTGCCAGCAGCTTGGGACAGGACACCGGGGAGCTGTTTTTT; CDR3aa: CASSLGQDTGELFF
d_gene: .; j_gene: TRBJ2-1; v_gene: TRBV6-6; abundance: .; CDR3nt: TGTGCCAGCAGGCCTACAGACAATGAGCAGTTCTTC; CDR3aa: CASRPTDNEQFF
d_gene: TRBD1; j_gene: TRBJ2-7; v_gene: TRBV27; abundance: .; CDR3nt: TGTGCCAGCAGTAGGACAGGGCTCTCCGAGCAGTACTTC; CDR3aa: CASSRTGLSEQYF
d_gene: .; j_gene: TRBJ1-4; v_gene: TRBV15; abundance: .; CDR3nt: TGTGCCACCAGCCCCCGGCAGGGATCGAAGTCCAATGAAAAACTGTTTTTT; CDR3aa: CATSPRQGSKSNEKLFF